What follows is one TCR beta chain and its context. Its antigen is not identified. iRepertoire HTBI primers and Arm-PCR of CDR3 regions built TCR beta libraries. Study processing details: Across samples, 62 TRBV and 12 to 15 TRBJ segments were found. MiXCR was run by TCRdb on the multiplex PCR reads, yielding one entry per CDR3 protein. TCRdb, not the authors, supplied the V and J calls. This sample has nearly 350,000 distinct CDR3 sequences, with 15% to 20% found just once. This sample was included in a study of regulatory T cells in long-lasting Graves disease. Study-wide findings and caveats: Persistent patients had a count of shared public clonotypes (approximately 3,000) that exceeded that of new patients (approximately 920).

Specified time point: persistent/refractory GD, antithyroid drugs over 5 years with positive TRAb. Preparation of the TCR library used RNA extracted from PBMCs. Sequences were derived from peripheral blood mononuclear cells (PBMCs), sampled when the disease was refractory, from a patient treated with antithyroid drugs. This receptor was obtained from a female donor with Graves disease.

CDR3 nucleotides: TGTGCCAGCAGCTTGGGGCAGGGTGCTTACAATGAGCAGTTCTTC. Its translation: CASSLGQGAYNEQFF. The rearrangement uses TRBV7-2 and TRBJ2-1; the D gene is possibly TRBD1 (5 bases). Trimming removed 3 bases from V and 4 bases from J, with 13 bases in between. The CDR3 totals 15 residues. Looked up from germline, CDR1 is SGHTA and CDR2 is FQGNSA.